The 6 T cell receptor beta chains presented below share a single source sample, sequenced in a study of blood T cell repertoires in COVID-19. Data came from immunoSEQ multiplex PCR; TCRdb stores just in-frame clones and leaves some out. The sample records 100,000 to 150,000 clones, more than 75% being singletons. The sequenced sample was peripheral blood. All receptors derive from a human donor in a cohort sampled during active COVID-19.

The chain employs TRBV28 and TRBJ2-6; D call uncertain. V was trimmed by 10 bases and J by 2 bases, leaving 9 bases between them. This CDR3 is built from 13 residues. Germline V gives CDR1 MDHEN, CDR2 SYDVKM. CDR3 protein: CATSGPGANVLTF. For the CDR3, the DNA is TGTGCCACCTCCGGTCCTGGGGCCAACGTCCTGACTTTC.

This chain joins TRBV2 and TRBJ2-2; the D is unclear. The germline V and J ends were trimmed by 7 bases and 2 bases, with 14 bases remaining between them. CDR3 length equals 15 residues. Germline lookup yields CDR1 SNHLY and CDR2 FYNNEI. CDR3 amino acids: CASKPGSGNTGELFF. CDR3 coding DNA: TGTGCCAGCAAGCCCGGTTCCGGTAACACCGGGGAGCTGTTTTTT.

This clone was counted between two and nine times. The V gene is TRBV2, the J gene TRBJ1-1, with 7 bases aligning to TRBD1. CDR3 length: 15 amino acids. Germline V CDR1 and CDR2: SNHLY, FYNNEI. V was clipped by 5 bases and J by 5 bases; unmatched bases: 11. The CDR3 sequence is CASSLIDREGTEAFF. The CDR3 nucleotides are TGTGCCAGCAGTTTAATAGACAGGGAAGGAACTGAAGCTTTCTTT.

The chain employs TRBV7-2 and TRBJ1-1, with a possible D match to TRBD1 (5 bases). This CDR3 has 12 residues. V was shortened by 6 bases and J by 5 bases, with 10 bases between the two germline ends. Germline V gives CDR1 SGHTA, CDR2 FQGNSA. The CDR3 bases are TGTGCCAGCAGTCGCCAGGGTACTGAAGCTTTCTTT. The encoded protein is CASSRQGTEAFF. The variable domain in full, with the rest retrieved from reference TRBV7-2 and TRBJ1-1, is GAGVSQSPSNKVTEKGKDVELRCDPISGHTALYWYRQSLGQGLEFLIYFQGNSAPDKSGLPSDRFSAERTGGSVSTLTIQRTQQEDSAVYLCASSRQGTEAFFGQGTRLTVV.

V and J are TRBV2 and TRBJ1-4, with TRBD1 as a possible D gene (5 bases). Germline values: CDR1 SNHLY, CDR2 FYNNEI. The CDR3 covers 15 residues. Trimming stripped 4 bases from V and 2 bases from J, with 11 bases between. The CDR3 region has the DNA TGTGCCAGCAGTGCCGTAGGGGCTACTAATGAAAAACTGTTTTTT. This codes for CASSAVGATNEKLFF.

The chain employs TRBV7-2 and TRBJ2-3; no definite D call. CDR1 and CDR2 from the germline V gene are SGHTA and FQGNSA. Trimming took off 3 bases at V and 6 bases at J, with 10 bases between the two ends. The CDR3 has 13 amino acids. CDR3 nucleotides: TGTGCCAGCAGCTTCGTCCCCCGGGATACGCAGTATTTT. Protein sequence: CASSFVPRDTQYF.